This record looks at one T cell receptor (beta chain) sequence and its context. One junction end does not reproduce the germline sequence, and a read error may be involved. In the same sample, other DNA sequences code for this CDR3. This CDR3 spans 15 amino acids. Germline V gives CDR1 LGHNA, CDR2 YSLEER. The study reverse transcribed the entire isolated RNA, so it sequenced expressed TCRB transcripts. Some clones are missing from TCRdb's copy, which holds only in-frame ones; the method was immunoSEQ multiplex PCR. The sample lists 120,000 to 150,000 clones; roughly a tenth were seen once. The sample comes from a study of beta chain features in type 1 diabetes. Overall study: The study found patients and healthy donors alike in age, gender and cell yields.

The chain links TRBV4-3 to TRBJ1-6, with 9 bases lining up with TRBD1. Sequenced: naive CD4+ T cells from blood. The receptor was derived from a man aged 18-30 years in good health. This chain's CDR3 is CASSQAGTGNSPLHF. In DNA form, the CDR3 reads TGCGCCAGCAGCCAAGCGGGGACAGGGAATTCGCCCCTCCACTTT.